Included here is one TCR beta chain sequence, with context. Its antigen remains unknown. This entry is derived from a study of cytomegalovirus exposure and HLA in healthy donors. The study, taken as a whole, reports: Earlier analysis looked at TCR beta V segments, and most were productive about 90% or about 30% of the time. Rare sequences made up most TCRs, while some public TCRs were found in many donors. The study flagged some 170 TCR beta chains as cytomegalovirus-associated.

At the time of sampling, donors were nominally healthy, though unrecorded immune exposures were likely. This CDR3 is built from 15 residues. The PCR made use of 60 Vbeta and 13 Jbeta primers. Sequenced by immunoSEQ multiplex PCR; TCRdb stores in-frame clones only, minus some. The table lists under 150,000 clones, about three quarters of them singletons. The receptor was derived from a woman between 40 and 55 years old in good health and CMV-seronegative. The chain links TRBV21-1 to TRBJ2-7; the D call of TRBD1 is as the table states it, not checked on the DNA. TRBV21-1 is a documented pseudogene. Sequences were obtained from PBMCs. CDR3 sequence reads: CASTFRGLCSYEQYF. In nucleotides, the CDR3 is TGTGCCAGCACTTTTAGGGGGCTTTGCTCCTACGAGCAGTACTTC.